This T cell receptor (beta chain) appears in the sequencing data of a study of early T cells in non-severe SARS-CoV-2 infection. This CDR3 is 14 amino acids long. V dropped 5 bases and J dropped 7 bases, with 17 bases sitting between them. Per the germline V gene, CDR1 is SEHNR and CDR2 is FQNEAQ (reference sequence). Unique molecular identifiers were attached to individual cDNA molecules. TCRdb re-called the 5' RACE reads with MiXCR, one entry per CDR3 protein. Here the sample spans more than 80,000 distinct CDR3 sequences, roughly 15% being singletons. Sequencing was carried out using whole blood. This TCR was recovered from an adult who was a healthcare worker with PCR-confirmed SARS-CoV-2 infection or an uninfected control (not recorded which). The J gene is TRBJ1-1, the V gene TRBV7-9; D call uncertain. CDR3 nucleotides: TGTGCCAGCAGCCCACATTCTAAAGCTAGTGAAGCTTTCTTT. The encoded protein is CASSPHSKASEAFF.